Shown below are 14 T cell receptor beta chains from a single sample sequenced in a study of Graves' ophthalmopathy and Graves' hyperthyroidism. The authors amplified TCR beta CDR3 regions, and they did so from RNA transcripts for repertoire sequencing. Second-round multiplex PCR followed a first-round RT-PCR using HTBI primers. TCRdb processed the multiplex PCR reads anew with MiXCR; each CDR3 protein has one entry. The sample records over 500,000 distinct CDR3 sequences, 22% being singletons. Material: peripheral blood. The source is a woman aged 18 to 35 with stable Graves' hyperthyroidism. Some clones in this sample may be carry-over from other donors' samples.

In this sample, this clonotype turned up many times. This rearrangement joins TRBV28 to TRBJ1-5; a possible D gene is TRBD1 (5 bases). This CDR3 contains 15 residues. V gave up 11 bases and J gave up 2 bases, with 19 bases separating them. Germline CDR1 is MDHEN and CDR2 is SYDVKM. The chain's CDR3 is CAAQGSDGRNQPQHF. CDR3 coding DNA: TGTGCCGCTCAGGGTTCGGATGGCCGCAATCAGCCCCAGCATTTT.

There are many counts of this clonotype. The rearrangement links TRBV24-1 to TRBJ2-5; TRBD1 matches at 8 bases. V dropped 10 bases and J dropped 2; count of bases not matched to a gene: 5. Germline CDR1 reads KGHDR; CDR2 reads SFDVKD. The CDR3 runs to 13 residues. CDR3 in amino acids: CATGQGRQETQYF. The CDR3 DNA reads TGTGCCACTGGACAGGGCCGGCAAGAGACCCAGTACTTC.

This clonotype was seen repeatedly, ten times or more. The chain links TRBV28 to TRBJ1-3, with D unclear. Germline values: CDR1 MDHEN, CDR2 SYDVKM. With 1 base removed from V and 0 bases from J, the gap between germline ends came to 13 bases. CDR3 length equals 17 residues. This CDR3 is CASSLSLSASSGNTIYF. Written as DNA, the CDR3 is TGTGCCAGCAGTTTATCCCTAAGTGCTAGCTCTGGAAACACCATATATTTT.

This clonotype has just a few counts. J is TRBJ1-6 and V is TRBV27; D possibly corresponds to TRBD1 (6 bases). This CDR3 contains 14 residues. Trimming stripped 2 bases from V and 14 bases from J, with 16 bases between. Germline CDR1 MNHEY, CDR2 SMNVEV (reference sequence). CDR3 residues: CASSLIQGGDSLHF. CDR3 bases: TGTGCCAGCAGTTTAATACAGGGTGGTGATTCCCTCCACTTT.

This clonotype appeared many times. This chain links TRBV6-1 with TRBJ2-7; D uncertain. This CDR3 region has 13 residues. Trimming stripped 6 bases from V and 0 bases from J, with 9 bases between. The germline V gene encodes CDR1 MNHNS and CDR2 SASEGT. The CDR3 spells CASRPADSYEQYF. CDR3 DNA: TGTGCCAGCAGACCGGCCGACTCCTACGAGCAGTACTTC.

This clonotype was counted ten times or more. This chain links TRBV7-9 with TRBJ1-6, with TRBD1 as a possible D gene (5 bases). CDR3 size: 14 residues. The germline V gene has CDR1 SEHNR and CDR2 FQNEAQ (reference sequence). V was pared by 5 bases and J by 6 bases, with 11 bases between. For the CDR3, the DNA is TGTGCCAGCAGCCTTGGGGCAAGTAATTCACCCCTCCACTTT. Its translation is CASSLGASNSPLHF.

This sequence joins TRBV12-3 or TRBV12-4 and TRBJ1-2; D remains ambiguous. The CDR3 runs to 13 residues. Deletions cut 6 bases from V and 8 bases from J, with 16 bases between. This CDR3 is CASSPIMIRGYTF. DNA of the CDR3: TGTGCCAGCAGCCCTATAATGATCCGCGGCTACACCTTC.

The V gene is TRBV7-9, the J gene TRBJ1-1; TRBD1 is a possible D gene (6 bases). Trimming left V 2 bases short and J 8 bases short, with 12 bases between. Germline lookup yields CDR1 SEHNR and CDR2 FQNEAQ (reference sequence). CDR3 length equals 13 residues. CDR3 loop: CASSLSSGGEAFF. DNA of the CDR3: TGTGCCAGCAGCTTATCTTCGGGGGGCGAAGCTTTCTTT.

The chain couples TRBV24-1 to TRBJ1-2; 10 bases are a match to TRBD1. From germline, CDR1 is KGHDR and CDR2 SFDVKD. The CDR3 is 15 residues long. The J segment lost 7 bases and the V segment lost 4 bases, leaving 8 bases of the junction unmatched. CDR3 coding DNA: TGTGCCACCAGTGACACCGGACAGGGGGGACTTGGCTACACCTTC. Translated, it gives CATSDTGQGGLGYTF.

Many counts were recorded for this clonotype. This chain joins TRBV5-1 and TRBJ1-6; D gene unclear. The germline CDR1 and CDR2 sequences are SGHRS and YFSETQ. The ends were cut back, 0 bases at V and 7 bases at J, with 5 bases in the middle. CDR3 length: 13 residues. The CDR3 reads CASSLDENSPLHF. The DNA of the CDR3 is TGCGCCAGCAGCTTGGATGAGAATTCACCCCTCCACTTT.

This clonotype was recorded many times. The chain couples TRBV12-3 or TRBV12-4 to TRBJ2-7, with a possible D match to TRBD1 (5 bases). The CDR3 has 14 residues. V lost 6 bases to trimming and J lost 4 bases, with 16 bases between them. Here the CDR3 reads CASSETGLGYEQYF. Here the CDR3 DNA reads TGTGCCAGCAGCGAAACAGGCCTCGGGTACGAGCAGTACTTC.

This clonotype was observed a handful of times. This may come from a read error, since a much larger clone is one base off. The CDR3 is CASCYRANYEQYF. CDR3 bases: TGTGCCAGCTGTTACCGGGCGAACTACGAGCAGTACTTC. The J gene is TRBJ2-7, the V gene TRBV6-5; D uncertain. The CDR3 length is 13 residues. Looked up from germline, CDR1 is MNHEY and CDR2 is SVGAGI.

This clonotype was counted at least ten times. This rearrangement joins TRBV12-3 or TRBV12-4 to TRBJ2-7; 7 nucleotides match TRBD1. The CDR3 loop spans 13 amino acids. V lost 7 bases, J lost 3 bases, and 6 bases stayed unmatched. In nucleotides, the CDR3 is TGTGCCAGCACATGGGCAGGGGGCTACGAGCAGTACTTC. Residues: CASTWAGGYEQYF.

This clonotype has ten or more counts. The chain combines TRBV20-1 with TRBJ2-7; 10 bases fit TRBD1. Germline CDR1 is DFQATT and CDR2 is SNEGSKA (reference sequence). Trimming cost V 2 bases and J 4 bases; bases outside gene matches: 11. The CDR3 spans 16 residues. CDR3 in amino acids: CSARPAAGQGGYEQYF. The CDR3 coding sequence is TGCAGTGCTAGACCCGCGGCCGGACAGGGGGGTTACGAGCAGTACTTC.